The 9 T cell receptor beta chains listed next were all sequenced from one sample in a study of technical replicates of blood from several donors. The repertoire was sequenced with immunoSEQ multiplex PCR; TCRdb's copy has only in-frame clones and lacks some. The data hold tens of thousands of clones, with about 90% observed a single time. Sequencing was performed on T cells isolated from PBMCs. The receptors shown here come from a human donor in good health. Some clones in this sample may be carry-over from other donors' samples.

The chain combines TRBV6-1 with TRBJ2-3; weak D call: TRBD2 (5 bases). Trimming removed 7 bases from V and 4 bases from J, with 15 bases in between. The CDR3 spans 14 residues. Looked up from germline, CDR1 is MNHNS and CDR2 is SASEGT. CDR3 loop: CASISERTADTQYF. CDR3 in DNA: TGTGCCAGCATTTCGGAGCGGACGGCAGATACGCAGTATTTT.

The chain joins TRBV28 to TRBJ1-1; D gene unclear. V was pared by 5 bases and J by 2 bases, with 15 bases between. The V gene's germline CDR1 is MDHEN and CDR2 SYDVKM. This CDR3 spans 15 amino acids. The CDR3 DNA sequence: TGTGCCAGCAGTCCCCCAGGACTTTTAAACACTGAAGCTTTCTTT. Translation: CASSPPGLLNTEAFF.

The chain uses TRBV20-1 and TRBJ2-5, with D possibly being TRBD1 (5 bases). CDR3 length: 10 amino acids. V was clipped by 8 bases and J by 4 bases, with 8 bases between them. From germline, CDR1 is DFQATT and CDR2 SNEGSKA (reference sequence). The CDR3 loop reads CSRGGETQYF. CDR3 sequence (DNA): TGCAGTAGGGGTGGAGAGACCCAGTACTTC.

The rearrangement uses TRBV6-4 and TRBJ1-1, with TRBD1 as a possible D gene (5 bases). The germline V and J ends were trimmed by 7 bases and 5 bases, with 11 bases remaining between them. CDR1 is MRHNA and CDR2 is SNTAGT in the germline V gene. The CDR3 covers 12 residues. CDR3 bases: TGTGCCAGCAAGGGGCGCGGTACTGAAGCTTTCTTT. Amino acid sequence: CASKGRGTEAFF.

The chain links TRBV7-9 to TRBJ2-1; 8 bases match TRBD1. Per germline, CDR1 SEHNR and CDR2 FQNEAQ (reference sequence). The CDR3 loop spans 15 amino acids. The J segment lost 9 bases and the V segment lost 0 bases, leaving 7 bases of the junction unmatched. The CDR3 region has the DNA TGTGCCAGCAGCTTAGCGCTAGGACAGGGCGGTGAGCAGTTCTTC. This sequence encodes CASSLALGQGGEQFF.

In its sample, this clone was seen once. The V and J genes are TRBV19 and TRBJ2-2, with 7 bases lining up with TRBD2. V lost 0 bases to trimming and J lost 5 bases; unmatched junction nucleotides: 6. CDR1 and CDR2 from the germline V gene are LNHDA and SQIVND (reference sequence). The CDR3 covers 16 residues. In nucleotides, the CDR3 is TGTGCCAGTAGTATAGATTTTCAGGGAGGGACCGGGGAGCTGTTTTTT. Protein product: CASSIDFQGGTGELFF.

This chain uses TRBV9 with TRBJ2-1; the match to TRBD2 covers 9 bases. CDR3 length: 18 residues. CDR1 SGDLS and CDR2 YYNGEE come from the germline V gene. After removal of 0 bases from V and 7 bases from J, the junction contained 14 bases not matched to a gene. The CDR3 nucleotides are TGTGCCAGCAGCGTAGAACCGTCTAGCGGGGCCCTTAAGAATGAGCAGTTCTTC. Translating it yields CASSVEPSSGALKNEQFF.

This rearrangement joins TRBV7-9 to TRBJ2-7; 8 bases are shared with TRBD1. Germline V gene lookup returns CDR1 SEHNR and CDR2 FQNEAQ (reference sequence). Trimming removed 3 bases from V and 6 bases from J; junction bases left unmatched: 10. The CDR3 is 15 residues long. This chain's CDR3 is CASSFFGQGLVEQYF. The DNA of the CDR3 is TGTGCCAGCAGCTTTTTCGGACAGGGCTTGGTCGAGCAGTACTTC.

The chain combines TRBV30 with TRBJ2-3, with 8 bases aligning to TRBD2. The CDR3 extends over 16 amino acids. V lost 2 bases, J lost 0 bases, and 7 bases stayed unmatched. The germline gives CDR1 GTSNPN, CDR2 SVGIG (reference sequence). The CDR3 DNA sequence: TGTGCCTGGAGTAAGGGTTCTAGCGGGAGCACAGATACGCAGTATTTT. Translating gives CAWSKGSSGSTDTQYF.